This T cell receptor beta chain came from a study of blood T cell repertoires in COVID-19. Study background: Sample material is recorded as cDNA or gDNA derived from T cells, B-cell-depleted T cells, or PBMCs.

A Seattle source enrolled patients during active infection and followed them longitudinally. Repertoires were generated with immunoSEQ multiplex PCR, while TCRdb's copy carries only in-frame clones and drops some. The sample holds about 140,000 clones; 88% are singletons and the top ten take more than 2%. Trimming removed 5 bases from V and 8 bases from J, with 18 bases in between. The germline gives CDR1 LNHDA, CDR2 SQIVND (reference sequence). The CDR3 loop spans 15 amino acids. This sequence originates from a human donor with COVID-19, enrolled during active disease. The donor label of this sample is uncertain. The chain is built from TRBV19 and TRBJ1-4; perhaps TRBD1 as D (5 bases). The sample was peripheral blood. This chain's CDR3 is CASSPVDTPGEKLFF. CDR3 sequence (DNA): TGTGCCAGTAGTCCCGTGGACACCCCTGGGGAAAAACTGTTTTTT.